One and the same sample provided the 16 T cell receptor beta chains below, sequenced in a study of regulatory T cells in long-lasting Graves disease. Libraries of TCR beta came from iRepertoire HTBI primers plus Arm-PCR of CDR3 regions. TCRdb reprocessed the multiplex PCR reads with MiXCR, giving one entry per CDR3 protein. The profile shows some 460,000 distinct CDR3 sequences, 15% to 20% of them singletons. Time point of the sample: newly diagnosed GD, antithyroid drugs for less than 3 months. With RNA extracted from PBMCs as input, the TCR library was made. The same data also went into a second study, on T cells in Graves' hyperthyroidism and ophthalmopathy.

The material sequenced was peripheral blood mononuclear cells (PBMCs), taken at new diagnosis, from a patient treated with antithyroid drugs. These receptor sequences come from a middle-aged man with Graves disease.

The table lists this clonotype with many counts. The V call is TRBV6-2 or TRBV6-3, the J call TRBJ2-7; perhaps D is TRBD1 or TRBD2 (5 bases each). CDR1 and CDR2 from the germline V gene are MNHEY and SVGEGT. The CDR3 totals 16 residues. Trimming took off 6 bases at V and 0 bases at J, with 18 bases between the two ends. The DNA of the CDR3 is TGTGCCAGCAGCTTGGGACCTACGAGCACCTCCTACGAGCAGTACTTC. This codes for CASSLGPTSTSYEQYF.

This clonotype was observed once. The rearrangement links TRBV27 to TRBJ1-5; D unclear. CDR3 length: 16 residues. Germline V CDR1 and CDR2: MNHEY, SMNVEV (reference sequence). The V end was cut by 0 bases, the J end by 3 bases, with 12 bases between. The DNA for the CDR3 is TGTGCCAGCAGTTTATCCAGCGTTAGGGACAATCAGCCCCAGCATTTT. It yields the protein CASSLSSVRDNQPQHF.

This clonotype turned up a few times. The chain uses TRBV27 and TRBJ1-5; TRBD1 might be the D (5 bases). Per the germline V gene, CDR1 is MNHEY and CDR2 is SMNVEV (reference sequence). The CDR3 spans 16 residues. Trimming stripped 6 bases from V and 3 bases from J, with 18 bases between. DNA for the CDR3: TGTGCCAGCAGCCCCCGCTGGGCAGGGAACAATCAGCCCCAGCATTTT. Its protein product is CASSPRWAGNNQPQHF.

With respect to this clonotype: Being one base from a much bigger clone, this may be a read error. The V gene is TRBV2, the J gene TRBJ2-4; possible D gene TRBD2, 6 bases. With 5 bases removed from V and 9 bases from J, the gap between germline ends came to 14 bases. Germline V CDR1 and CDR2: SNHLY, FYNNEI. The CDR3 spans 13 residues. DNA of the CDR3: TGTGCCAGCAGTCCCGATTCGGGAGTCATTCAGTACTTC. Its protein is CASSPDSGVIQYF.

At least ten counts were recorded for this clonotype. The J gene is TRBJ2-2, the V gene TRBV28; 10 positions agree with TRBD1. Trimming took 6 bases from V and 3 from J; bases not matched to a gene: 4. The CDR3 loop spans 15 amino acids. The V gene's germline CDR1 is MDHEN and CDR2 SYDVKM. CDR3 in amino acids: CASSQGTGDTGELFF. The CDR3 nucleotides read TGTGCCAGCAGCCAAGGGACAGGGGACACCGGGGAGCTGTTTTTT.

This clonotype has just a few counts. The V call is TRBV2, the J call TRBJ2-1, with 14 bases lining up with TRBD2. This CDR3 region has 19 residues. Trimming at V came to 6 bases and at J to 3 bases, leaving 13 bases not matched to a gene. Germline V lookup: CDR1 SNHLY, CDR2 FYNNEI. CDR3 protein: CASSLGVTSGRAYYNEQFF. The CDR3 DNA is TGTGCCAGCAGCCTGGGGGTGACTAGCGGGAGGGCCTACTACAATGAGCAGTTCTTC. The whole variable domain, remainder taken from reference TRBV2 and TRBJ2-1, is EPEVTQTPSHQVTQMGQEVILRCVPISNHLYFYWYRQILGQKVEFLVSFYNNEISEKSEIFDDQFSVERPDGSNFTLKIRSTKLEDSAMYFCASSLGVTSGRAYYNEQFFGPGTRLTVL.

This clonotype was observed at least ten times. The chain employs TRBV2 and TRBJ2-1, with 8 nucleotides matching TRBD1. Trimming cost V 4 bases and J 9 bases; bases outside gene matches: 2. The CDR3 consists of 12 residues. In germline, CDR1 is SNHLY, CDR2 FYNNEI. The CDR3 region has the DNA TGTGCCAGCAGTGTACAGGGGGTTGAGCAGTTCTTC. Amino acids: CASSVQGVEQFF.

This clonotype appeared a single time. The V gene is TRBV5-1, the J gene TRBJ2-1; D is ambiguous. V dropped 3 bases and J dropped 10 bases, with 20 bases sitting between them. Germline V CDR1 and CDR2: SGHRS, YFSETQ. The CDR3 totals 15 residues. The CDR3 loop is CASSWRPGFLEEQFF. Written as DNA, the CDR3 is TGCGCCAGCAGCTGGCGGCCAGGTTTTCTAGAAGAGCAGTTCTTC.

The chain joins TRBV12-5 to TRBJ2-3; possibly TRBD2 for D (5 bases). The CDR3 totals 14 residues. The V end was cut by 8 bases, the J end by 1 base, with 13 bases between. From germline, CDR1 is LGHNT and CDR2 FRNRAP. The DNA of the CDR3 is TGTGCTAGTACCCCCGCGAGGGGCACAGATACGCAGTATTTT. Amino acid sequence: CASTPARGTDTQYF.

This clonotype was observed a handful of times. The J gene is TRBJ2-5, the V gene TRBV24-1; D is unresolved. CDR3 length equals 14 residues. The V end lost 3 bases, the J end lost 1 base, and 8 bases lay between the germline ends. Germline V lookup: CDR1 KGHDR, CDR2 SFDVKD. The CDR3 here is CATSDPSSQETQYF. The CDR3 nucleotides are TGTGCCACCAGTGATCCCTCCTCCCAAGAGACCCAGTACTTC.

In this sample, this clonotype turned up many times. The chain is built from TRBV2 and TRBJ2-6; perhaps TRBD1 as D (7 bases). Trimming took off 8 bases at V and 1 base at J, with 18 bases between the two ends. Germline values: CDR1 SNHLY, CDR2 FYNNEI. The CDR3 runs to 17 residues. The CDR3 region is CASPSGQGVSGANVLTF. In nucleotides, the CDR3 is TGTGCCAGCCCCAGCGGGCAGGGGGTTTCTGGGGCCAACGTCCTGACTTTC.

This clonotype was observed many times. The chain joins TRBV27 to TRBJ1-4; a weak D match, TRBD1 (5 bases). The CDR3 is 14 residues long. Germline lookup yields CDR1 MNHEY and CDR2 SMNVEV (reference sequence). Trimming left V 3 bases short and J 8 bases short, with 13 bases between. CDR3 DNA: TGTGCCAGCAGTTTTGGCAGGGTGGGCGAAAAACTGTTTTTT. Translation gives CASSFGRVGEKLFF.

This sequence joins TRBV2 and TRBJ1-5; no definite D call. This CDR3 contains 13 residues. CDR1 is SNHLY and CDR2 is FYNNEI in the germline V gene. Trimming removed 5 bases from V and 6 bases from J, with 11 bases in between. DNA for the CDR3: TGTGCCAGCAGTATACAGCGCGGTCAGCCCCAGCATTTT. Protein: CASSIQRGQPQHF.

This clonotype appeared many times. In DNA form, the CDR3 reads TGTGCCAGCAGTCGAAACGACGGGAAAGAGACCCAGTACTTC. As protein: CASSRNDGKETQYF. This chain connects TRBV12-3 or TRBV12-4 to TRBJ2-5; maybe TRBD2 (5 bases). Trimming shortened V by 5 bases and J by 3 bases, and 13 bases separated the two germline ends. This CDR3 region has 14 residues.

This clonotype was seen only a few times. The V and J genes are TRBV14 and TRBJ2-1; 8 bases are shared with TRBD2. The trim removed 0 bases at V and 10 bases at J, leaving 8 bases unmatched. Germline V gives CDR1 SGHDN, CDR2 FVKESK. This CDR3 spans 15 amino acids. As DNA, the CDR3 is TGTGCCAGCAGCCAAGATGACCCAGCGGGAGACGAGCAGTTCTTC. It translates to CASSQDDPAGDEQFF.

This clonotype was picked up many times. The chain has TRBV5-1 and TRBJ2-7, with 9 bases lining up with TRBD1. The J segment lost 6 bases and the V segment lost 4 bases, leaving 11 bases of the junction unmatched. Germline V gives CDR1 SGHRS, CDR2 YFSETQ. There are 15 residues in the CDR3. The DNA of the CDR3 is TGCGCCAGCAGCGTTAACAGGGGGCCCCGCTCCGAGCAGTACTTC. It codes for CASSVNRGPRSEQYF.